The 22 T cell receptor beta chains listed next were all sequenced from one sample in a study of shared clonotypes between healthy human individuals. Repertoires were generated with immunoSEQ multiplex PCR, while TCRdb's copy carries only in-frame clones and drops some. This sample has some 2.4 million clones, with over 85% found just once. Sequencing was carried out using naive CD4+ T cells from PBMCs. Documented subset: CD45RA+ positively selected. These receptors were obtained from a man aged 18 to 30 in good health. Some clones in this sample may be carry-over from other donors' samples.

This chain links TRBV7-9 with TRBJ2-1; 10 bases fit TRBD2. Looked up from germline, CDR1 is SEHNR and CDR2 is FQNEAQ (reference sequence). After removal of 0 bases from V and 7 bases from J, the junction contained 15 bases not matched to a gene. The CDR3 is 19 amino acids. CDR3 DNA sequence: TGTGCCAGCAGCTTAGCCAGATGGACTAGCGGCACACTTCTGAATGAGCAGTTCTTC. Translation: CASSLARWTSGTLLNEQFF.

This clone was seen just once. The V call is TRBV7-3, the J call TRBJ2-6; D is possibly TRBD2 (7 bases). From germline, CDR1 is SGHTA and CDR2 FQGTGA. V shed 5 bases and J shed 0 bases, with 23 bases lying between them. There are 20 residues in the CDR3. The CDR3 coding sequence is TGTGCCAGCAGCCCGAAGGGGAGGGACACATACCTCTCTGGGGCCAACGTCCTGACTTTC. Encoded protein: CASSPKGRDTYLSGANVLTF.

This clone was observed a single time. The chain combines TRBV25-1 with TRBJ2-1; TRBD1 matches 7 bases. V lost 4 bases to trimming and J lost 0 bases; unmatched junction nucleotides: 9. The CDR3 runs to 17 residues. Per germline, CDR1 MGHDK and CDR2 SYGVNS. CDR3 nucleotides: TGTGCCAGCAGTGGGGGACCGGGACAGAGCTCCTACAATGAGCAGTTCTTC. This codes for CASSGGPGQSSYNEQFF. The full variable domain, with the rest looked up from reference TRBV25-1 and TRBJ2-1, is EADIYQTPRYLVIGTGKKITLECSQTMGHDKMYWYQQDPGMELHLIHYSYGVNSTEKGDLSSESTVSRIRTEHFPLTLESARPSHTSQYLCASSGGPGQSSYNEQFFGPGTRLTVL.

The CDR3 spells CASSYSTRDTGELFF. CDR3 coding DNA: TGTGCCAGCAGTTACTCGACCCGGGACACCGGGGAGCTGTTTTTT. The chain couples TRBV6-5 to TRBJ2-2; D gene ambiguous. Per the germline V gene, CDR1 is MNHEY and CDR2 is SVGAGI. The CDR3 is 15 amino acids. V lost 0 bases, J lost 3 bases, and 8 bases lay in between.

V is TRBV4-1 and J is TRBJ1-5, with D tentatively TRBD1 (5 bases). Per the germline V gene, CDR1 is MGHRA and CDR2 is YSYEKL. V was clipped by 1 base and J by 3 bases, with 16 bases between them. The CDR3 covers 17 residues. CDR3 amino acids: CASSQALPRGPNQPQHF. The CDR3 DNA sequence: TGCGCCAGCAGCCAAGCCCTTCCTCGGGGACCCAATCAGCCCCAGCATTTT.

This sequence joins TRBV7-9 and TRBJ2-7, with TRBD1 matching over 7 bases. After removal of 2 bases from V and 0 bases from J, the junction contained 1 base not matched to a gene. This CDR3 spans 14 amino acids. Germline lookup yields CDR1 SEHNR and CDR2 FQNEAQ (reference sequence). CDR3 sequence reads: CASSLNRGSYEQYF. The CDR3 nucleotides are TGTGCCAGCAGCTTAAACAGGGGCTCCTACGAGCAGTACTTC.

This clone was seen a single time. This chain links TRBV28 with TRBJ1-4; tentative D call: TRBD1 (6 bases). V lost 7 bases and J lost 4, with 22 bases in between. The CDR3 consists of 17 residues. The V gene's germline CDR1 is MDHEN and CDR2 SYDVKM. Here the CDR3 reads CASKGGYNLGINEKLFF. The DNA for the CDR3 is TGTGCCAGCAAGGGGGGCTATAATTTAGGGATTAATGAAAAACTGTTTTTT.

This chain uses TRBV15 with TRBJ2-1; 10 positions match TRBD1. CDR1 is LNHNV and CDR2 is YYDKDF in the germline V gene (reference sequence). The V and J ends lost 3 bases and 3 bases, in that order; junction bases with no gene match: 5. The CDR3 length is 16 residues. CDR3 in DNA: TGTGCCACCAGCAGGACCGGGACAGGGGACTACAATGAGCAGTTCTTC. It translates to CATSRTGTGDYNEQFF.

Worth noting for this clone: The sample carries other DNA sequences with the same CDR3. This chain's CDR3 is CAWSRVNQPQHF. The CDR3 DNA follows: TGTGCCTGGAGTCGCGTAAATCAGCCCCAGCATTTT. V usage is TRBV30 and J usage is TRBJ1-5; D gene ambiguous. CDR1 is GTSNPN, CDR2 SVGIG, per germline (reference sequence). The V end was cut by 2 bases, the J end by 4 bases, with 6 bases between. The CDR3 covers 12 residues.

V and J are TRBV28 and TRBJ1-2; D is undetermined. The germline gives CDR1 MDHEN, CDR2 SYDVKM. With 4 bases removed from V and 5 bases from J, the gap between germline ends came to 8 bases. CDR3 length equals 12 residues. The CDR3 spells CASSWDEYGYTF. For the CDR3, the DNA is TGTGCCAGCAGTTGGGATGAGTATGGCTACACCTTC.

The J gene is TRBJ1-3, the V gene TRBV6-5; perhaps TRBD1 as D (6 bases). Trimming cost V 6 bases and J 3 bases, with 12 bases left between them. CDR3 size: 14 residues. The V gene's germline CDR1 is MNHEY and CDR2 SVGAGI. CDR3 DNA: TGTGCCAGCAGACAACAGGGTGTTGGAAACACCATATATTTT. Protein: CASRQQGVGNTIYF.

This clone was seen a handful of times. Distinct nucleotide sequences in the sample also encode this CDR3. V usage is TRBV5-1 and J usage is TRBJ2-1; 9 nucleotides line up with TRBD2. V gave up 1 base and J gave up 4 bases; unmatched junction bases: 0. The CDR3 covers 14 residues. The V gene's germline CDR1 is SGHRS and CDR2 YFSETQ. This CDR3 reads CASSLTSGYNEQFF. The CDR3 coding sequence is TGCGCCAGCAGCTTGACTAGCGGGTACAATGAGCAGTTCTTC. Filled out from reference TRBV5-1 and TRBJ2-1, the complete variable domain reads KAGVTQTPRYLIKTRGQQVTLSCSPISGHRSVSWYQQTPGQGLQFLFEYFSETQRNKGNFPGRFSGRQFSNSRSEMNVSTLELGDSALYLCASSLTSGYNEQFFGPGTRLTVL.

The J gene is TRBJ2-5, the V gene TRBV5-1, with 7 bases aligning to TRBD2. V gave up 0 bases and J gave up 2 bases; unmatched junction bases: 7. This CDR3 has 16 residues. Per germline, CDR1 SGHRS and CDR2 YFSETQ. CDR3 DNA: TGCGCCAGCAGCTTGGGTGCTAGCGGTGCGCAAGAGACCCAGTACTTC. Encoded protein: CASSLGASGAQETQYF.

The rearrangement links TRBV18 to TRBJ1-1; 9 nucleotides match TRBD1. This CDR3 contains 15 residues. Trimming cost V 3 bases and J 3 bases; bases outside gene matches: 5. The germline V gene has CDR1 KGHSH and CDR2 LQKENI. CDR3 sequence reads: CASSPYRGPDTEAFF. Written as DNA, the CDR3 is TGTGCCAGCTCACCGTACAGGGGGCCCGACACTGAAGCTTTCTTT.

This chain connects TRBV7-8 to TRBJ1-2, with TRBD1 matching over 7 bases. CDR3 size: 16 residues. The junction had 14 bases not matched to a gene; V was cut back by 2 bases and J by 8 bases. CDR1 is SGHVS, CDR2 FQNEAQ, per germline. CDR3 in amino acids: CASSLYPGEGASGYTF. CDR3 DNA sequence: TGTGCCAGCAGCTTATACCCCGGGGAGGGGGCGAGCGGCTACACCTTC. The entire variable domain, with the rest obtained from reference TRBV7-8 and TRBJ1-2, is as follows: GAGVSQSPRYKVAKRGQDVALRCDPISGHVSLFWYQQALGQGPEFLTYFQNEAQLDKSGLPSDRFFAERPEGSVSTLKIQRTQQEDSAVYLCASSLYPGEGASGYTFGSGTRLTVV.

The chain links TRBV7-2 to TRBJ2-1; 8 bases match TRBD1. The CDR3 is made up of 15 amino acids. V was clipped by 2 bases and J by 3 bases; unmatched bases: 3. CDR1 and CDR2 from the germline V gene are SGHTA and FQGNSA. DNA for the CDR3: TGTGCCAGCAGCTTATCAGGGGGCGTCTACAATGAGCAGTTCTTC. Its protein is CASSLSGGVYNEQFF.

On this clone: Other DNA sequences within the sample encode an identical CDR3. This chain links TRBV7-3 with TRBJ1-5, with TRBD1 as a possible D gene (6 bases). Per germline, CDR1 SGHTA and CDR2 FQGTGA. Trimming removed 0 bases at V and 6 bases at J, with 6 bases between. The CDR3 is made up of 13 amino acids. Written as DNA, the CDR3 is TGTGCCAGCAGCTTAACAGGGGGTCAGCCCCAGCATTTT. Translation: CASSLTGGQPQHF.

This clone was seen a single time. This rearrangement joins TRBV4-2 to TRBJ2-7; the D gene could be TRBD1 or TRBD2 (6 bases each). The V gene's germline CDR1 is LGHNA and CDR2 YNFKEQ. V was clipped by 0 bases and J by 6 bases, with 12 bases between them. This CDR3 spans 14 amino acids. DNA for the CDR3: TGTGCCAGCAGCCAAGATCCTGGAGGGGGCGAGCAGTACTTC. Translated, it gives CASSQDPGGGEQYF.

Details on this clone: Other DNA sequences of this sample code for an identical CDR3. The J gene is TRBJ1-2, the V gene TRBV20-1, with no clear D. CDR1 and CDR2 (germline): DFQATT, SNEGSKA (reference sequence). V dropped 6 bases and J dropped 2 bases, with 7 bases sitting between them. The length of the CDR3 is 11 residues. CDR3 protein: CSAAINYGYTF. The CDR3 DNA is TGCAGTGCGGCAATCAACTATGGCTACACCTTC.

J is TRBJ1-3 and V is TRBV5-1, with D hard to call. The CDR3 has 17 amino acids. Trimming pared 3 bases from V and 0 bases from J, leaving 16 bases between. CDR1 and CDR2 (germline): SGHRS, YFSETQ. The CDR3 bases are TGCGCCAGCAGCTGGCCCTCGGGTGCACACTCTGGAAACACCATATATTTT. This codes for CASSWPSGAHSGNTIYF.

The J gene is TRBJ2-7, the V gene TRBV7-3; tentative D call: TRBD1 (6 bases). This CDR3 has 14 residues. The germline gives CDR1 SGHTA, CDR2 FQGTGA. Trimming took 3 bases from V and 5 from J, leaving 14 bases between them. The CDR3 nucleotides are TGTGCCAGCAGCTTCACGGACAGTTTTCACGAGCAGTACTTC. Its translation: CASSFTDSFHEQYF.

The gene calls are TRBV5-1 and TRBJ2-3; D gene ambiguous. Germline lookup yields CDR1 SGHRS and CDR2 YFSETQ. The germline V and J ends were trimmed by 0 bases and 6 bases, with 14 bases remaining between them. The CDR3 has 15 residues. The DNA of the CDR3 is TGCGCCAGCAGCTTGGAGGTGACCTACGCGGATACGCAGTATTTT. It codes for CASSLEVTYADTQYF.